Listed below are T cell receptor beta chains from one sample, sequenced in a study of cytomegalovirus exposure and HLA in healthy donors. Clones were sequenced by immunoSEQ multiplex PCR, and TCRdb holds only the in-frame ones, with some missing. The sample yields about 130,000 clones, 65% to 90% seen once. The sequencing input was PBMCs. Every receptor here comes from a girl between 2 and 10 years old in good health and CMV-seronegative. The CDR3 runs from the conserved cysteine through the conserved F or W. The D gene is left open where the match is weak. Not all rows give a size; the values are once, few, many and, for expanded clones, a class.

v_call	j_call	clone_size	d_call	cdr3_nt	cdr3_aa
TRBV7-9	TRBJ2-5	.	.	TGTGCCAGCAGCCAGGAACCCCTCGGGACCCAGTACTTC	CASSQEPLGTQYF
TRBV9	TRBJ2-5	.	.	TGTGCCAGCAGCGACCGGATTGAGGGACAACAAGAGACCCAGTACTTC	CASSDRIEGQQETQYF
TRBV6-9	TRBJ1-1	.	.	TGTGCCAGCAGTTCGCCTCGGAGGAGCACTGAAGCTTTCTTT	CASSSPRRSTEAFF
TRBV5-1	TRBJ2-7	.	.	TGCGCCAGCAGCTTGGGGGGGAGGCGGGGTTCCTACGAGCAGTACTTC	CASSLGGRRGSYEQYF
TRBV25-1	TRBJ2-7	.	.	TGTGCCAGCAGTGACAAAACGACAGGTACGTCGCGGTACGAGCAGTACTTC	CASSDKTTGTSRYEQYF
TRBV30	TRBJ2-3	.	.	TGTGCCTGGAGTATGGAGGTGGAGAGAGATACGCAGTATTTT	CAWSMEVERDTQYF
TRBV6-1	TRBJ1-6	.	.	TGTGCCAGCAGTAGCCCCGTTCGGGGTTCACCCCCCCACTTT	CASSSPVRGSPPHF
TRBV11-2	TRBJ2-3	.	.	TGTGCCAGCAGCTTAGATCTGGAGCGCACAGATACGCAGTATTTT	CASSLDLERTDTQYF
TRBV13	TRBJ2-1	.	.	TGTGCCAGCAGCTTAGCCGGGATTCTATACAATGAGCAGTTCTTC	CASSLAGILYNEQFF
TRBV7-8	TRBJ1-1	once	.	TGTGCCAGCAGCCCATCGGGACACCTTTTAGCTTTCTTT	CASSPSGHLLAFF
TRBV7-7	TRBJ2-1	.	.	TGTGCTAGCAGCACGGGATCCTTCTCGGATGAGCAGTTCTTC	CASSTGSFSDEQFF
TRBV7-6	TRBJ2-7	.	TRBD1	TGTGCCAGCAGCAATAAACAGGGGGATACCTACGAGCAGTACTTC	CASSNKQGDTYEQYF
TRBV2	TRBJ2-7	.	.	TGTGCCAGCAGTGAAATCAGGGATTCCTCCTACGAGCAGTACTTC	CASSEIRDSSYEQYF
TRBV19	TRBJ1-5	.	.	TGTGCCAGTAAGGACAGATTCAATCGGGACCAGCCCCAGCATTTT	CASKDRFNRDQPQHF
TRBV10-3	TRBJ2-7	few	.	TGTGCCATCAGTGATGAACTACAGGGTTCCGAGCAGTACTTC	CAISDELQGSEQYF
TRBV2	TRBJ1-2	.	.	TGTGCCAGCAGTGATGACAGAGAGGTTTTAGGCTACACCTTC	CASSDDREVLGYTF
TRBV5-6	TRBJ1-2	.	.	TGTGCCAGCAGACCCCCCCGCGCGGGATTATATAACTATGGCTACACCTTC	CASRPPRAGLYNYGYTF
TRBV7-2	TRBJ2-7	.	.	TGTGCCAGCAGCCAACTCCAGGGAACCACCTACGAGCAGTACTTC	CASSQLQGTTYEQYF
TRBV2	TRBJ1-2	.	.	TGTGCCAGCGGCCCCGCTCGCGGCTACACCTTC	CASGPARGYTF
TRBV27	TRBJ1-5	.	TRBD1	TGTGCCACCAGACCGCACAGGGGAGAAATCCAGTCTCAGCCCCAGCATTTT	CATRPHRGEIQSQPQHF
TRBV6-5	TRBJ1-2	.	TRBD1	TGTGCCAGCAGACCTGACAGGGTCTATGGCTACACCTTC	CASRPDRVYGYTF
TRBV5-8	TRBJ2-7	.	TRBD1	TGTGCCAGCAGCTCACCCGGACAGGACTACGAGCAGTACTTC	CASSSPGQDYEQYF
TRBV6-1	TRBJ1-5	.	.	TGTGCCAGCAGGCGGAATCCCAATCAGCCCCAGCATTTT	CASRRNPNQPQHF
TRBV30	TRBJ2-2	.	.	TGTGCCTGGAGGAACAACTTTCGGGGAGGCCCGAACACCGGGGAGCTGTTTTTT	CAWRNNFRGGPNTGELFF
TRBV5-4	TRBJ1-2	.	TRBD1	TGTGCCAGCAGCCCCTTTGGACGGCCAGGGGGCTTAGGCTACACCTTC	CASSPFGRPGGLGYTF
TRBV5-6	TRBJ2-7	few	.	TGTGCCAGCAGGCGCAGGGGGGAGAGGTACGAGCAGTACTTC	CASRRRGERYEQYF
TRBV29-1	TRBJ2-1	.	TRBD1	TGCAGCTTGTGGGGGGGACAGGGCTCTGCTGAGCAGTTCTTC	CSLWGGQGSAEQFF
TRBV6-5	TRBJ1-2	.	TRBD1	TGTGCCAGCAGTTATTGGGGGACAGATAACTATGGCTACACCTTC	CASSYWGTDNYGYTF
TRBV27	TRBJ1-5	few	TRBD1	TGTGCCAGCAGCGACAGGGGGGAGAGTCAGCCCCAGCATTTT	CASSDRGESQPQHF
TRBV28	TRBJ1-5	.	.	TGTGCCAGCAGTTTACAGGGGACCCATCAGCCCCAGCATTTT	CASSLQGTHQPQHF
TRBV7-6	TRBJ1-4	.	TRBD1	TGTGCCAGCAGCTTAGTAGGGACAGGGCCTAATGAAAAACTGTTTTTT	CASSLVGTGPNEKLFF
TRBV9	TRBJ1-1	.	.	TGTGCCAGCAGCGTAGACACTATATCTGAAGCTTTCTTT	CASSVDTISEAFF
TRBV5-3	TRBJ2-5	.	.	TGTGCCAGAAGCGGCGACTCCGCACTCAACCAAGAGACCCAGTACTTC	CARSGDSALNQETQYF
TRBV5-1	TRBJ1-2	.	TRBD1	TGTGCCAGCAGCTTGGCGTCAGGGGGACTCTATGGCTACACCTTC	CASSLASGGLYGYTF
TRBV5-4	TRBJ2-7	.	.	TGTGCCAGCAGCTCCTCCTTGTATCGGGAGCCACCTTGGGAGCAGTACTTC	CASSSSLYREPPWEQYF
TRBV6-1	TRBJ2-7	once	TRBD1	TGTGCCAGCAGTGACGGGACAGGGGGTTCCTACGAGCAGTACTTC	CASSDGTGGSYEQYF
TRBV7-8	TRBJ2-1	.	TRBD2	TGTGCCAGCAGCTTGGGACTAGCGGGCCAAAGCTCCTACAATGAGCAGTTCTTC	CASSLGLAGQSSYNEQFF
TRBV29-1	TRBJ1-1	.	TRBD1	TGCAGCGTTGAAGGGACAGGGGGTAAATTGGGCACTGAAGCTTTCTTT	CSVEGTGGKLGTEAFF
TRBV6-1	TRBJ2-7	.	.	TGTGCCAGCAGTGACCCCAGCGACGAGCAGTACTTC	CASSDPSDEQYF
TRBV7-9	TRBJ2-5	.	.	TGTGCCAGCAGCTTCACCCAGGTTGGCAGGATGCAAGAGACCCAGTACTTC	CASSFTQVGRMQETQYF
TRBV5-1	TRBJ2-7	.	TRBD2	TGCGCCAGCAGCTTGCCCGGGCGGGACTACACCTACGAGCAGTACTTC	CASSLPGRDYTYEQYF
TRBV25-1	TRBJ2-5	.	TRBD1	TGTGCCAGCAGTGAATTGGACAGGGAAGAGACCCAGTACTTC	CASSELDREETQYF
TRBV4-2	TRBJ1-4	.	.	TGTGCCAGCACCCCTTTCGCGGGTTGGGTCGATGAAAAACTGTTTTTT	CASTPFAGWVDEKLFF
TRBV28	TRBJ2-2	.	TRBD1	TGTGCCAGCAGTTTATGGGACAGGGGTGGCACCGGGGAGCTGTTTTTT	CASSLWDRGGTGELFF
TRBV15	TRBJ2-1	.	TRBD2	TGTGCCACCAGTAGCGGGAGGGACTACAATGAGCAGTTCTTC	CATSSGRDYNEQFF
TRBV7-9	TRBJ1-1	.	TRBD1	TGTGCCACCCAAACCCCGACTCAGGGGGGCCGGACTGAAGCTTTCTTT	CATQTPTQGGRTEAFF
TRBV5-1	TRBJ2-1	once	.	TGCGCCAGCAGCTTGGGTCCCCACAGGGTTACATCCTACAATGAGCAGTTCTTC	CASSLGPHRVTSYNEQFF
TRBV27	TRBJ1-6	.	TRBD1	TGTGCCAGCAGTTCGGGACAGGGGGGATCACCCCTCCACTTT	CASSSGQGGSPLHF
TRBV4-1	TRBJ2-1	.	TRBD2	TGCGCCAGCAGCCAAGAGCGGACTAGCGGGCGGAATGAGCAGTTCTTC	CASSQERTSGRNEQFF